The entry below gives a single T cell receptor (beta chain) sequence along with its context. This record belongs to a study of T cell changes during pregnancy in multiple sclerosis. Trimming removed 5 bases at V and 0 bases at J, with 8 bases between. The CDR3 has 14 residues. In germline, CDR1 is MNHNY, CDR2 SVGAGI (reference sequence). Sequencing used immunoSEQ multiplex PCR; TCRdb keeps in-frame clones, though not all of them. Of roughly 93,000 clones listed, approximately 90% were seen once; the top ten hold around 1.7%. Sequencing was performed on peripheral blood, taken in the first trimester of pregnancy. The sequence was obtained from a female donor in good health, enrolled as a control in a pregnancy study. The rearrangement joins TRBV6-6 to TRBJ1-3; no firm D call. The CDR3 nucleotides are TGTGCCAGCAGTATGGGAGTCTCTGGAAACACCATATATTTT. It is translated as CASSMGVSGNTIYF.